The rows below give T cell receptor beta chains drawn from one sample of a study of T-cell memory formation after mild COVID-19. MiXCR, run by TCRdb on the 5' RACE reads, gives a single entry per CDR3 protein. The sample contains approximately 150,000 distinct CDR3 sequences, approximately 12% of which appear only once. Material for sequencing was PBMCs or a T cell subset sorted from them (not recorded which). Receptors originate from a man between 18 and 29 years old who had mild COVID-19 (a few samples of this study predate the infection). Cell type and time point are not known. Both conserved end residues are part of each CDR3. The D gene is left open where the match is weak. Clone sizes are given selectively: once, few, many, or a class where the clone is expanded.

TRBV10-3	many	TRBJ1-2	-	CAISESLWQGGGYTF
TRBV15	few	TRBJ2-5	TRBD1	CATSRVGQGIQETQYF
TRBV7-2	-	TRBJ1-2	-	CASSLWAAQNYGYTF
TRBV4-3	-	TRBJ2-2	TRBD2	CASSLRPSGGAGELFF
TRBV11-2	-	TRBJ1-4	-	CASREQSGTTAEKLFF
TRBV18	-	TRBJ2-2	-	CASSPSRDTGELFF
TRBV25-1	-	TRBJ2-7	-	CASSETTGREQYF
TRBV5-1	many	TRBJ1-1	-	CASSPGVNTEAFF
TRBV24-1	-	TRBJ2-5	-	CATSDPGSGQETQYF
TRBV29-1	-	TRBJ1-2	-	CSVGLGVDYGYTF
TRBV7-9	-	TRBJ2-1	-	CASSGTYGEQFF
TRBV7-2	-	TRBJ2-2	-	CASSPGGPGTGELFF
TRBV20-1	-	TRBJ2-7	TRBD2	CSANGASGGYEQYF
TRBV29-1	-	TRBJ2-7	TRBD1	CSVASTGGAGSYEQYF
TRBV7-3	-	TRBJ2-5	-	CASSAEGGAGETQYF
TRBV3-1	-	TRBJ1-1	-	CASSHLQNMNTEAFF